The 14 T cell receptor beta chains in this list originate from one sample, sequenced in a study of T cells in Graves' hyperthyroidism and ophthalmopathy. The TCR beta CDR3 regions underwent amplification using RNA transcripts as the source. First-round RT-PCR targeting the TCR CDR3 was performed with the HTBI primer set. TCRdb itself ran the multiplex PCR reads through MiXCR, one entry per CDR3 protein. Of under 650,000 distinct CDR3 sequences in the sample, under 20% were seen once. The sample consisted of blood. The receptors originated from a woman younger than 45 with Graves' hyperthyroidism.

There are many counts of this clonotype. V gene TRBV7-8 combines with J gene TRBJ2-5, with D possibly matching TRBD1 (5 bases). Trimming removed 7 bases at V and 10 bases at J, with 13 bases between. From germline, CDR1 is SGHVS and CDR2 FQNEAQ. This CDR3 region has 11 residues. The DNA of the CDR3 is TGTGCCAGCACCAACGGGCAGGGCCAGTACTTC. It codes for CASTNGQGQYF.

The chain links TRBV28 to TRBJ2-7; 7 nucleotides match TRBD1. Germline lookup yields CDR1 MDHEN and CDR2 SYDVKM. Trimming removed 6 bases from V and 2 bases from J; junction bases left unmatched: 10. The CDR3 consists of 15 residues. CDR3 loop: CASSETGTAPYEQYF. Written as DNA, the CDR3 is TGTGCCAGCAGCGAAACCGGGACAGCCCCCTACGAGCAGTACTTC.

This clonotype was seen ten or more times. V gene TRBV12-3 or TRBV12-4 combines with J gene TRBJ1-4, with 7 bases matching TRBD1. The trim removed 8 bases at V and 2 bases at J, leaving 8 bases unmatched. This CDR3 comprises 15 residues. CDR3 loop: CASGTIRGTNEKLFF. The CDR3 nucleotides read TGTGCCAGCGGCACAATCAGGGGGACTAATGAAAAACTGTTTTTT.

Concerning this clonotype itself: This clone may be a read error of a much larger clone one base away. The gene calls are TRBV7-9 and TRBJ2-7; a weak D match, TRBD1 (6 bases). Germline CDR1 reads SEHNR; CDR2 reads FQNEAQ (reference sequence). The CDR3 consists of 14 residues. For the CDR3, the DNA is TGTGCCGGCAGCAAGGGGACAAACCCCTACGAGCAGTACTTC. Translation: CAGSKGTNPYEQYF.

This clonotype appeared many times. J is TRBJ2-7 and V is TRBV28; tentatively, D is TRBD1 or TRBD2 (6 bases each). The V gene lost 5 bases and the J gene lost 2 bases, with 16 bases spanning the gap. CDR1 is MDHEN and CDR2 is SYDVKM in the germline V gene. CDR3 size: 15 residues. In nucleotides, the CDR3 is TGTGCCAGCAGTACACGGACTAACAGGGCCTACGAGCAGTACTTC. Translated, it gives CASSTRTNRAYEQYF.

In this sample, this clonotype turned up a few times. The chain carries TRBV5-1 and TRBJ2-1; tentative D call: TRBD2 (5 bases). The CDR3 length is 17 residues. V was cut by 3 bases and J by 0 bases, with 16 bases left in between. Looked up from germline, CDR1 is SGHRS and CDR2 is YFSETQ. The CDR3: CASSSSSTPSSYNEQFF. DNA for the CDR3: TGCGCCAGCAGCTCCTCTAGCACGCCGAGCTCCTACAATGAGCAGTTCTTC.

This clonotype was recorded only once. The V and J genes are TRBV3-1 and TRBJ2-1; tentative D call: TRBD2 (5 bases). The germline V gene has CDR1 LGHDT and CDR2 YNNKEL (reference sequence). The V end was cut by 4 bases, the J end by 13 bases, with 17 bases between. This CDR3 has 13 amino acids. CDR3 in DNA: TGTGCCAGCAGCCCAACTAGGGCAGAGACCCAGTTCTTC. This gives the protein CASSPTRAETQFF.

This clonotype was found a few times. The CDR3 DNA reads as TGTGCCACCAGCAGAGATACCGGGGGCACTGAAGCTTTCTTT. This sequence encodes CATSRDTGGTEAFF. The rearrangement uses TRBV15 and TRBJ1-1, with D perhaps matching TRBD1 (5 bases). CDR1 and CDR2 (germline): LNHNV, YYDKDF (reference sequence). V lost 0 bases and J lost 4, with 9 bases in between. The CDR3 sequence is 14 residues long. Full variable domain (outside the CDR3, taken from reference TRBV15 and TRBJ1-1): DAMVIQNPRYQVTQFGKPVTLSCSQTLNHNVMYWYQQKSSQAPKLLFHYYDKDFNNEADTPDNFQSRRPNTSFCFLDIRSPGLGDTAMYLCATSRDTGGTEAFFGQGTRLTVV.

This clonotype occurred a few times. As DNA, the CDR3 is TGTGCCAGCAGATCGAAGGGGAACGAGCAGTACTTC. Translated: CASRSKGNEQYF. The chain carries TRBV27 and TRBJ2-7; D may be TRBD1 (5 bases). Germline values: CDR1 MNHEY, CDR2 SMNVEV (reference sequence). V shed 6 bases and J shed 5 bases, with 11 bases lying between them. The CDR3 is 12 amino acids.

In its sample, this clonotype was seen a few times. V is TRBV19 and J is TRBJ1-2, with D possibly being TRBD1 (5 bases). The CDR3 is 15 residues long. V was trimmed by 4 bases and J by 5 bases, leaving 17 bases between them. Germline V lookup: CDR1 LNHDA, CDR2 SQIVND (reference sequence). The CDR3 nucleotides read TGTGCCAGTAGTAACGGGATGCAGGGACGATATGGCTACACCTTC. Amino acid sequence: CASSNGMQGRYGYTF. Using reference TRBV19 and TRBJ1-2 for the parts outside the CDR3, the full variable domain is DGGITQSPKYLFRKEGQNVTLSCEQNLNHDAMYWYRQDPGQGLRLIYYSQIVNDFQKGDIAEGYSVSREKKESFPLTVTSAQKNPTAFYLCASSNGMQGRYGYTFGSGTRLTVV.

Note on this clonotype: It may be a read error: a sequence one base away is much more abundant. The V gene is TRBV3-1, the J gene TRBJ2-5, with TRBD2 as a possible D gene (5 bases). Per the germline V gene, CDR1 is LGHDT and CDR2 is YNNKEL (reference sequence). The CDR3 has 13 amino acids. This chain's CDR3 is CAISGRNQETQYF. The CDR3 DNA is TGTGCCATCAGCGGACGGAACCAAGAGACCCAGTACTTC.

This clonotype was seen a handful of times. J is TRBJ2-5 and V is TRBV29-1; D call uncertain. Per the germline V gene, CDR1 is SQVTM and CDR2 is ANQGSEA. Trimming removed 2 bases from V and 1 base from J, with 5 bases in between. CDR3 length equals 12 residues. CDR3 in amino acids: CSVERAQETQYF. The CDR3 bases are TGCAGCGTTGAAAGGGCCCAAGAGACCCAGTACTTC.

This clonotype was observed a few times. The V call is TRBV6-5, the J call TRBJ1-6; the D gene is possibly TRBD1 (5 bases). The CDR3 has 15 residues. Germline V gives CDR1 MNHEY, CDR2 SVGAGI. V dropped 3 bases and J dropped 9 bases, with 15 bases sitting between them. The DNA of the CDR3 is TGTGCCAGCAGTTATCGGGCAGGGTGGGGTTCACCCCTCCACTTT. The encoded protein is CASSYRAGWGSPLHF.

This clonotype has a handful of counts. The V and J genes are TRBV19 and TRBJ1-2, with D maybe TRBD1 (6 bases). Trimming pared 9 bases from V and 1 base from J, leaving 18 bases between. The germline gives CDR1 LNHDA, CDR2 SQIVND (reference sequence). The CDR3 sequence is 15 residues long. The CDR3 sequence: CASSMSGARNYGYTF. CDR3 in DNA: TGTGCCAGCTCTATGTCAGGGGCGCGTAACTATGGCTACACCTTC.